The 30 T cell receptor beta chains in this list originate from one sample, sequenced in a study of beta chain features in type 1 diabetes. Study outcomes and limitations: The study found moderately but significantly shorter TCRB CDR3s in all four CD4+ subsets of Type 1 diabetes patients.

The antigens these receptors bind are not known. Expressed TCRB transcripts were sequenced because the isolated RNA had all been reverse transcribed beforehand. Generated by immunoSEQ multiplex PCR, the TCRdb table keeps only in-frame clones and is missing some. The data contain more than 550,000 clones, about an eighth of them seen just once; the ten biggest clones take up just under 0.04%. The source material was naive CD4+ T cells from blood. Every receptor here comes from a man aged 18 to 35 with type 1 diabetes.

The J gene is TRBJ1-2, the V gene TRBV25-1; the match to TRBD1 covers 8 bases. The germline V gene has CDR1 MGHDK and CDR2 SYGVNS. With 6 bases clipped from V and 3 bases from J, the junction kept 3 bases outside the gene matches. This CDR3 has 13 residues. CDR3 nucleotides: TGTGCCAGCAGGGGACAGGAACACTATGGCTACACCTTC. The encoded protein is CASRGQEHYGYTF.

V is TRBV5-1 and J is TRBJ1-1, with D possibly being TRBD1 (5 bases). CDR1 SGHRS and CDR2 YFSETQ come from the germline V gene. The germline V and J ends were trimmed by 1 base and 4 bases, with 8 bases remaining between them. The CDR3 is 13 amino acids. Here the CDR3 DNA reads TGCGCCAGCAGCTTGATCGGGACCACTGAAGCTTTCTTT. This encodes CASSLIGTTEAFF.

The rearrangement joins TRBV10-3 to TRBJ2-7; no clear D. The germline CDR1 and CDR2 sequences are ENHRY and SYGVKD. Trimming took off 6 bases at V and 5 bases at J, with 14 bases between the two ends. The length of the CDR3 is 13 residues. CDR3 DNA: TGTGCCATCAGGAGAGCCCTAGAGGACGAGCAGTACTTC. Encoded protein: CAIRRALEDEQYF.

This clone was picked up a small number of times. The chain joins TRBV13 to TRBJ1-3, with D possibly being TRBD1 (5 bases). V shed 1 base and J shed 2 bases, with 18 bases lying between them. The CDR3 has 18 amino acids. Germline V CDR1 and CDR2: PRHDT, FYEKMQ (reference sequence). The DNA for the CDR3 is TGTGCCAGCAGCTTAGAAGGGGCGCTCAGATCGACTGGAAACACCATATATTTT. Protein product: CASSLEGALRSTGNTIYF. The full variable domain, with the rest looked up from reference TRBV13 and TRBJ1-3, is AAGVIQSPRHLIKEKRETATLKCYPIPRHDTVYWYQQGPGQDPQFLISFYEKMQSDKGSIPDRFSAQQFSDYHSELNMSSLELGDSALYFCASSLEGALRSTGNTIYFGEGSWLTVV.

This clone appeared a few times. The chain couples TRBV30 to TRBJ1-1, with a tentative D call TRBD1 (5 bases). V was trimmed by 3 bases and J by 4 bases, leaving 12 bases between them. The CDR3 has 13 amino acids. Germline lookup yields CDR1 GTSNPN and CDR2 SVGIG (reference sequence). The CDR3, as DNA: TGTGCCTGGAGCGCAAATCAGGGCACTGAAGCTTTCTTT. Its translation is CAWSANQGTEAFF.

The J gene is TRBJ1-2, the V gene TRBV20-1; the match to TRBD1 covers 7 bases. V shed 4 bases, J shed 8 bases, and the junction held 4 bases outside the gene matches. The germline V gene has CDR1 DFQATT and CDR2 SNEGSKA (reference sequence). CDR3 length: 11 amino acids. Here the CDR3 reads CSATTGVGYTF. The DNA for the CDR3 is TGCAGTGCTACCACAGGGGTCGGCTACACCTTC.

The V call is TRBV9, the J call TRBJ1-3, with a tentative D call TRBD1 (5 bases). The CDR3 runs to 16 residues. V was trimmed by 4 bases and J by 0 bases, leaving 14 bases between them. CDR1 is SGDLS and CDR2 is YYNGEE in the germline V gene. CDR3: CASSSRGGSSGNTIYF. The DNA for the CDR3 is TGTGCCAGCAGCTCCCGCGGGGGTAGCTCTGGAAACACCATATATTTT.

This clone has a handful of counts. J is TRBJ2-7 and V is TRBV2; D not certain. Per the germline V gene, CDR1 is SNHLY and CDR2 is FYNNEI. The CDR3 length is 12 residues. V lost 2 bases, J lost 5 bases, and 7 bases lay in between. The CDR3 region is CASSEQTHEQYF. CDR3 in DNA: TGTGCCAGCAGTGAACAGACTCACGAGCAGTACTTC. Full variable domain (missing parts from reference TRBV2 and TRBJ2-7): EPEVTQTPSHQVTQMGQEVILRCVPISNHLYFYWYRQILGQKVEFLVSFYNNEISEKSEIFDDQFSVERPDGSNFTLKIRSTKLEDSAMYFCASSEQTHEQYFGPGTRLTVT.

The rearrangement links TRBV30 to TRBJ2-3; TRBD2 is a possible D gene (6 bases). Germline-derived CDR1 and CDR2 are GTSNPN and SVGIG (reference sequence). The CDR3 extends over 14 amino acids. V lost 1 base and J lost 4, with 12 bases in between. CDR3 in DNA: TGTGCCTGGAGTGGAGTCCCGGGAGCAGATACGCAGTATTTT. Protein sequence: CAWSGVPGADTQYF.

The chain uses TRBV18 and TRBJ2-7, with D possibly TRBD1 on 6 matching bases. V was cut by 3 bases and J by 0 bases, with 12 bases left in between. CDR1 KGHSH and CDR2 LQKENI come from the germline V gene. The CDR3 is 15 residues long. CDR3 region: CASSPDRSSSYEQYF. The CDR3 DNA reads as TGTGCCAGCTCACCCGACAGGTCAAGCTCCTACGAGCAGTACTTC.

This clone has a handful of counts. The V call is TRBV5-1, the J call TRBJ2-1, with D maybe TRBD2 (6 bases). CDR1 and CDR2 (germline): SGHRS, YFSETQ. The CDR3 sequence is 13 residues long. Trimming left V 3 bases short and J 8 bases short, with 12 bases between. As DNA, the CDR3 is TGCGCCAGCAGCTCGGGACTTCAGGATGAGCAGTTCTTC. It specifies CASSSGLQDEQFF.

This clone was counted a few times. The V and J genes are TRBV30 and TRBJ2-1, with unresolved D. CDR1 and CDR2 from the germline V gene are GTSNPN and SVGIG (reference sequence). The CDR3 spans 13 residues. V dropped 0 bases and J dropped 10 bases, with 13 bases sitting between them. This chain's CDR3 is CAWSVWLSGEQFF. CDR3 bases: TGTGCCTGGAGTGTATGGCTGTCTGGAGAGCAGTTCTTC.

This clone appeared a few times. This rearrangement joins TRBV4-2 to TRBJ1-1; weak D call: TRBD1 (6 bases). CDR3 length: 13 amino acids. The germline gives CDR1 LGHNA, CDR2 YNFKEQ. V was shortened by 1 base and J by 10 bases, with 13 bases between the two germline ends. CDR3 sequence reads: CASSQGGQTVAFF. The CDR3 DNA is TGTGCCAGCAGCCAAGGGGGACAAACCGTAGCTTTCTTT.

In DNA form, the CDR3 reads TGTGCCAGGAGGACTAGCGGACAAGAGACCCAGTACTTC. Its protein product is CARRTSGQETQYF. The chain couples TRBV2 to TRBJ2-5, with 10 bases that match TRBD2. Germline V gives CDR1 SNHLY, CDR2 FYNNEI. The CDR3 is made up of 13 amino acids. Losses at the gene ends were 9 bases for V and 2 bases for J; bases not matched to a gene: 3.

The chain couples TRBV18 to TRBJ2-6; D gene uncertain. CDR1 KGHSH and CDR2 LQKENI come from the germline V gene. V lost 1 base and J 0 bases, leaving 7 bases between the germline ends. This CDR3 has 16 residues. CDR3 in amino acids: CASSPRPGSGANVLTF. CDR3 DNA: TGTGCCAGCTCACCACGGCCGGGCTCTGGGGCCAACGTCCTGACTTTC.

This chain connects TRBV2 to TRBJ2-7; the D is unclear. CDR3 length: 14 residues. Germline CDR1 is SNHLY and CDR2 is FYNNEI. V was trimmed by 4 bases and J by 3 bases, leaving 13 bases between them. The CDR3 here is CASSVSSPFYEQYF. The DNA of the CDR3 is TGTGCCAGCAGTGTGTCCAGCCCTTTCTACGAGCAGTACTTC.

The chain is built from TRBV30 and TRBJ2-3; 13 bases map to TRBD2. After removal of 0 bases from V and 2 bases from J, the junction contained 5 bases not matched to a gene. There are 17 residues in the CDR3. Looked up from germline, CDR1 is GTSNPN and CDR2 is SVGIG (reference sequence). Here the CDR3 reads CAWSVSGLAGVTDTQYF. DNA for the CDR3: TGTGCCTGGAGTGTCTCCGGACTAGCGGGAGTCACAGATACGCAGTATTTT. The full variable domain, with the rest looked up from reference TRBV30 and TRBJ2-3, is SQTIHQWPATLVQPVGSPLSLECTVEGTSNPNLYWYRQAAGRGLQLLFYSVGIGQISSEVPQNLSASRPQDRQFILSSKKLLLSDSGFYLCAWSVSGLAGVTDTQYFGPGTRLTVL.

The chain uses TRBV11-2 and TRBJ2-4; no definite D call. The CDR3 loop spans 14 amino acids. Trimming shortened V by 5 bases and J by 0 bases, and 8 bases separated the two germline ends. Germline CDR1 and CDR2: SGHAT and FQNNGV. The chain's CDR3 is CASSRGIAKNIQYF. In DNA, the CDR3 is TGTGCCAGCAGCCGCGGAATAGCCAAAAACATTCAGTACTTC. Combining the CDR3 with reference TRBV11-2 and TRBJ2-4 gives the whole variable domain EAGVAQSPRYKIIEKRQSVAFWCNPISGHATLYWYQQILGQGPKLLIQFQNNGVVDDSQLPKDRFSAERLKGVDSTLKIQPAKLEDSAVYLCASSRGIAKNIQYFGAGTRLSVL.

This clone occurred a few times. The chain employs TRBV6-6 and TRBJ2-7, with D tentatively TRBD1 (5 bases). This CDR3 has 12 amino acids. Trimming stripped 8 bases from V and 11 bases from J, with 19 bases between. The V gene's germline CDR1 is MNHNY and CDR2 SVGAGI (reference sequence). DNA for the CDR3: TGTGCCAGCGGGGAACGGGCCCTAGGGGAGTACTTC. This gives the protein CASGERALGEYF.

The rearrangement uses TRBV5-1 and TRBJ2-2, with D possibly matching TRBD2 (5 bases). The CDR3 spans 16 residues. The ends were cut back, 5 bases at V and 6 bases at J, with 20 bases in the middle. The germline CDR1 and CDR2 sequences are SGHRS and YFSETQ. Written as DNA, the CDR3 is TGCGCCAGCAGTGGCCTTGGACTGACCGGGGCCGGGGAGCTGTTTTTT. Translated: CASSGLGLTGAGELFF.

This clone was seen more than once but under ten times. CDR3 residues: CAWIPGQGARVEQFF. The CDR3 coding sequence is TGTGCCTGGATTCCTGGACAGGGGGCGCGTGTTGAGCAGTTCTTC. The rearrangement joins TRBV30 to TRBJ2-1; 11 bases line up with TRBD1. In germline, CDR1 is GTSNPN, CDR2 SVGIG (reference sequence). The CDR3 has 15 amino acids. V dropped 4 bases and J dropped 9; count of bases not matched to a gene: 11.

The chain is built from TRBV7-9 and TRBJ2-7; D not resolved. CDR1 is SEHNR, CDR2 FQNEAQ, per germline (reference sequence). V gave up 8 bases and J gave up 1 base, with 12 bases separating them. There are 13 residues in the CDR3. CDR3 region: CASRTLQSYEQYF. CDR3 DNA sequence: TGTGCCAGCCGTACCCTTCAATCCTACGAGCAGTACTTC.

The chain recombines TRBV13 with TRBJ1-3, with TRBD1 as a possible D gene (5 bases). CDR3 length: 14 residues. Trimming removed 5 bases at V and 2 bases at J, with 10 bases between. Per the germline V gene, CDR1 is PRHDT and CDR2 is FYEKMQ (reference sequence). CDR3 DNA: TGTGCCAGCAGCCCCGGGACGGCTGGAAACACCATATATTTT. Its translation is CASSPGTAGNTIYF.

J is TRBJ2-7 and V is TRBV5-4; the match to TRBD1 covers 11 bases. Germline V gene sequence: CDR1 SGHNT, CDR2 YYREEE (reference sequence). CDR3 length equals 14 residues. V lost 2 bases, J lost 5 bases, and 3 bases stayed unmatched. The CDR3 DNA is TGTGCCAGCAGCTTATGGACAGGGGGCCACGAGCAGTACTTC. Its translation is CASSLWTGGHEQYF.

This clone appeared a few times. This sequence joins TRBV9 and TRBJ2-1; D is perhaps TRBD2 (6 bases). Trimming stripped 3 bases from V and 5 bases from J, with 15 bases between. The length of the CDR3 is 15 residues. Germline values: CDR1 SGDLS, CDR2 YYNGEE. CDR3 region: CASSGLIAVHNEQFF. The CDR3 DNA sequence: TGTGCCAGCAGCGGATTGATAGCGGTCCACAATGAGCAGTTCTTC.

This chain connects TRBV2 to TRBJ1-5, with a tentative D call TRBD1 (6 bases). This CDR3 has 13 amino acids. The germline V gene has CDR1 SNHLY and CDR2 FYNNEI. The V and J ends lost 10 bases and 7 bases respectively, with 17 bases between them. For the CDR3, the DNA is TGTGCCACCAGCGGGCAGGGGAACCAGCCCCAGCATTTT. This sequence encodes CATSGQGNQPQHF.

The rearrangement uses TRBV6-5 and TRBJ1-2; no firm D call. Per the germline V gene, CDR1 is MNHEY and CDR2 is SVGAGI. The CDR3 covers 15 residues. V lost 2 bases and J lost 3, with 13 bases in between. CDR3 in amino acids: CASSYVRLPHYGYTF. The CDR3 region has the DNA TGTGCCAGCAGTTACGTTCGGTTGCCGCACTATGGCTACACCTTC.

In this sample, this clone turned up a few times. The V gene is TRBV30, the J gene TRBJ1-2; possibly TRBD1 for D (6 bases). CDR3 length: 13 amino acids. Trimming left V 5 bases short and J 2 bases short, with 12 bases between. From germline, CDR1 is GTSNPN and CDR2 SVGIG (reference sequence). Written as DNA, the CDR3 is TGTGCCTGGCGGGGACATCCCAACTATGGCTACACCTTC. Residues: CAWRGHPNYGYTF.

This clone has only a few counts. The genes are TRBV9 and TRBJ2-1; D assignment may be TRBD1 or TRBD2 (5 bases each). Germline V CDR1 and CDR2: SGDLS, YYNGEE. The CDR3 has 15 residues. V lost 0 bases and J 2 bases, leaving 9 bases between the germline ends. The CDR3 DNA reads TGTGCCAGCAGCGTAGAGCTGGGGGCCTACAATGAGCAGTTCTTC. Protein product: CASSVELGAYNEQFF.

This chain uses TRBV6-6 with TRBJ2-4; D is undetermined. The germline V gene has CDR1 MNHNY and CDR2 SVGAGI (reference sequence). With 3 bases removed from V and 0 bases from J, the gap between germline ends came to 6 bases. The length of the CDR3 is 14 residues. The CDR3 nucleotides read TGTGCCAGCAGTTATTCACTAGCCAAAAACATTCAGTACTTC. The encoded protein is CASSYSLAKNIQYF.